A selection of T cell receptor beta chains follows, all from one sample in a study of OX40 agonist ivuxolimab in advanced cancers. Using immunoSEQ multiplex PCR, the repertoire was profiled, and TCRdb retains in-frame clones only, with some absent. The sample has tens of thousands of clones, 60% to 85% seen once. The starting material was CD4+ or CD8+ T cells sorted from blood, obtained in a trial of the OX40 agonist ivuxolimab. The receptors here all came from an adult with an advanced solid tumor such as melanoma, head and neck, liver or kidney cancer. CDR3s include the opening cysteine and the closing phenylalanine or tryptophan. Each record gives: J gene, V gene, clone size, D gene, CDR3 DNA, CDR3 protein. D genes are given only for firm matches. Clone size is not always given. Where it is, it says once, few, many or a class for expanded clones.

j_gene: TRBJ2-1
v_gene: TRBV5-4
abundance: -
d_gene: -
CDR3nt: TGTGCCAGCAGCTTGGATACGGCGGGGGAGCAGTTCTTC
CDR3aa: CASSLDTAGEQFF

j_gene: TRBJ1-1
v_gene: TRBV18
abundance: few
d_gene: -
CDR3nt: TGTGCCAGCTCAGGCGACGGGAACACTGAAGCTTTCTTT
CDR3aa: CASSGDGNTEAFF

j_gene: TRBJ2-1
v_gene: TRBV5-4
abundance: -
d_gene: -
CDR3nt: TGTGCCAGCATCCGAGGTGGCGGAAACTCCTACAATGAGCAGTTCTTC
CDR3aa: CASIRGGGNSYNEQFF

j_gene: TRBJ2-1
v_gene: TRBV25-1
abundance: -
d_gene: TRBD2
CDR3nt: TGTGCCAGCAGAACTAGCGGGAGTAATGAGCAGTTCTTC
CDR3aa: CASRTSGSNEQFF

j_gene: TRBJ2-7
v_gene: TRBV15
abundance: -
d_gene: -
CDR3nt: TGTGCCACCAGCACCAGGGGCCCTACCTACGAGCAGTACTTC
CDR3aa: CATSTRGPTYEQYF

j_gene: TRBJ1-1
v_gene: TRBV21-1
abundance: -
d_gene: -
CDR3nt: TGTGCCACTTGGGGGTCCCAGAGTGCCACTGAAGCTTTCTTT
CDR3aa: CATWGSQSATEAFF

j_gene: TRBJ1-1
v_gene: TRBV19
abundance: -
d_gene: TRBD1
CDR3nt: TGTGCCAGTAGCTATACTGGTGGGACAGGGCGGGCCGGTTTCTTT
CDR3aa: CASSYTGGTGRAGFF

j_gene: TRBJ2-6
v_gene: TRBV25-1
abundance: -
d_gene: TRBD1
CDR3nt: TGTGCCAGCAGCCAAAGACAGGGGGCGCTTGGGGCCAACGTCCTGACTTTC
CDR3aa: CASSQRQGALGANVLTF

j_gene: TRBJ2-1
v_gene: TRBV18
abundance: -
d_gene: TRBD1
CDR3nt: TGTGCCAGCTCACCAAGAGGGACAGGTGAAGATGAGCAGTTCTTC
CDR3aa: CASSPRGTGEDEQFF

j_gene: TRBJ2-1
v_gene: TRBV10-3
abundance: -
d_gene: TRBD2
CDR3nt: TGTGCCATCAGATCAGGGGAAAGCGGGAGGGGTACGCAGTTCTTC
CDR3aa: CAIRSGESGRGTQFF

j_gene: TRBJ1-5
v_gene: TRBV7-9
abundance: once
d_gene: -
CDR3nt: TGTGCCAGCAGCTTATATGGAGATCAGCCCCAGCATTTT
CDR3aa: CASSLYGDQPQHF

j_gene: TRBJ1-2
v_gene: TRBV27
abundance: -
d_gene: -
CDR3nt: TGTGCCAGCAGTACAACAGCTGTCTATGGCTACACCTTC
CDR3aa: CASSTTAVYGYTF

j_gene: TRBJ1-2
v_gene: TRBV10-3
abundance: once
d_gene: TRBD1
CDR3nt: TGTGCCATCAGGGGACAGGGGGCGGATGGCTACACCTTC
CDR3aa: CAIRGQGADGYTF

j_gene: TRBJ2-3
v_gene: TRBV9
abundance: -
d_gene: -
CDR3nt: TGTGCCAGCAGCGTATCTAGTTTGAATCCAGATACGCAGTATTTT
CDR3aa: CASSVSSLNPDTQYF

j_gene: TRBJ2-6
v_gene: TRBV5-1
abundance: few
d_gene: -
CDR3nt: TGCGCCAGCAGTGGGGGCTCTGGGGCCAACGTCCTGACTTTC
CDR3aa: CASSGGSGANVLTF

j_gene: TRBJ1-2
v_gene: TRBV7-2
abundance: -
d_gene: -
CDR3nt: TGTGCCAGCAGCCCCCGGAGGGGGTCAGCGGACTATGGCTACACCTTC
CDR3aa: CASSPRRGSADYGYTF

j_gene: TRBJ2-4
v_gene: TRBV27
abundance: -
d_gene: TRBD1
CDR3nt: TGTGCCAGCAGTTCCGTGGCCGGGACAGGGGGCATTGTAGCCAAAAACATTCAGTACTTC
CDR3aa: CASSSVAGTGGIVAKNIQYF

j_gene: TRBJ1-2
v_gene: TRBV19
abundance: -
d_gene: -
CDR3nt: TGTGCCAGTAGCCCCTGGGGCCAGGGTGACTATGGCTACACCTTC
CDR3aa: CASSPWGQGDYGYTF

j_gene: TRBJ1-1
v_gene: TRBV6-1
abundance: medium-sized
d_gene: TRBD1
CDR3nt: TGTGCCAGCTCTCACAGGGGAGGGTCGAACACTGAAGCTTTCTTT
CDR3aa: CASSHRGGSNTEAFF

j_gene: TRBJ2-3
v_gene: TRBV28
abundance: -
d_gene: -
CDR3nt: TGTGCCAGCAGTCCACCGTGGGGCGGTTATACGCAGTATTTT
CDR3aa: CASSPPWGGYTQYF

j_gene: TRBJ1-4
v_gene: TRBV18
abundance: few
d_gene: -
CDR3nt: TGTGCCAGCTCACCGATCTCCGAGGAAAAACTGTTTTTT
CDR3aa: CASSPISEEKLFF

j_gene: TRBJ2-4
v_gene: TRBV27
abundance: -
d_gene: TRBD2
CDR3nt: TGTGCCAGCAGTTCTACTAGCGCTTTAGCCAAAAACATTCAGTACTTC
CDR3aa: CASSSTSALAKNIQYF

j_gene: TRBJ2-2
v_gene: TRBV19
abundance: -
d_gene: -
CDR3nt: TGTGCCAGTAGTATTTCAAGTCTTCGCTTTAACACCGGGGAGCTGTTTTTT
CDR3aa: CASSISSLRFNTGELFF

j_gene: TRBJ1-6
v_gene: TRBV30
abundance: -
d_gene: -
CDR3nt: TGTGCCTGGAGTGTAGGGCAGGCAGGCTCACCCCTCCACTTT
CDR3aa: CAWSVGQAGSPLHF

j_gene: TRBJ2-1
v_gene: TRBV10-3
abundance: -
d_gene: TRBD2
CDR3nt: TGTGCCATCAGTGAGTCGTTCGGCGCTAGCGGGAGGGCCGAGTTCTTC
CDR3aa: CAISESFGASGRAEFF

j_gene: TRBJ2-7
v_gene: TRBV6-5
abundance: -
d_gene: TRBD2
CDR3nt: TGTGCCAGCAGGGCGGGAGGGCCCTACGAGCAGTACTTC
CDR3aa: CASRAGGPYEQYF

j_gene: TRBJ1-2
v_gene: TRBV6-1
abundance: -
d_gene: -
CDR3nt: TGTGCCAGCAGCGGTGGGGACACGTACTTCTATGGCTACACCTTC
CDR3aa: CASSGGDTYFYGYTF

j_gene: TRBJ2-1
v_gene: TRBV2
abundance: once
d_gene: TRBD1
CDR3nt: TGTGCCAGTCTCCGGGACAGGACCTACAATGAGCAGTTCTTC
CDR3aa: CASLRDRTYNEQFF

j_gene: TRBJ2-7
v_gene: TRBV6-5
abundance: -
d_gene: TRBD2
CDR3nt: TGTGCCAGCCGACCGGGGGGTTCGACCTACGAGCAGTACTTC
CDR3aa: CASRPGGSTYEQYF

j_gene: TRBJ2-7
v_gene: TRBV11-2
abundance: -
d_gene: TRBD1
CDR3nt: TGTGCCAGCAGCCCGCGACAGGGGGCAATGTCCGAGCAGTACTTC
CDR3aa: CASSPRQGAMSEQYF

j_gene: TRBJ2-1
v_gene: TRBV11-1
abundance: -
d_gene: -
CDR3nt: TGTGCCAGCAGCCTCGGAGAGCTGGCGGCCTCCTACAATGAGCAGTTCTTC
CDR3aa: CASSLGELAASYNEQFF

j_gene: TRBJ1-5
v_gene: TRBV9
abundance: -
d_gene: TRBD1
CDR3nt: TGTGCCAGCAGCGGCCAGGGGGGAATCCAGCCCCAGCATTTT
CDR3aa: CASSGQGGIQPQHF

j_gene: TRBJ1-3
v_gene: TRBV5-1
abundance: few
d_gene: TRBD1
CDR3nt: TGCGCCAGCAGCCCGGGGACAGGGGGCAGGGGAAACACCATATATTTT
CDR3aa: CASSPGTGGRGNTIYF

j_gene: TRBJ2-1
v_gene: TRBV5-1
abundance: few
d_gene: TRBD1
CDR3nt: TGCGCCAGCCACAGACAGGGTGAATCCTACAATGAGCAGTTCTTC
CDR3aa: CASHRQGESYNEQFF

j_gene: TRBJ1-1
v_gene: TRBV19
abundance: -
d_gene: -
CDR3nt: TGTGCCAGTAGTGTGGACCGTGAAGCTTTCTTT
CDR3aa: CASSVDREAFF

j_gene: TRBJ1-2
v_gene: TRBV23-1
abundance: once
d_gene: TRBD1
CDR3nt: TGCGCCAGCAGTCAGGACAGGGGAACTCTCTATGGCTACACCTTC
CDR3aa: CASSQDRGTLYGYTF

j_gene: TRBJ1-2
v_gene: TRBV6-1
abundance: -
d_gene: TRBD1
CDR3nt: TGTGCCAGCAGGGAAGGACAGGGAACGGACTATGGCTACACCTTC
CDR3aa: CASREGQGTDYGYTF

j_gene: TRBJ1-3
v_gene: TRBV5-1
abundance: -
d_gene: -
CDR3nt: TGCGCCAGCAGCTTGGAATGGCCATACTCTGGAAACACCATATATTTT
CDR3aa: CASSLEWPYSGNTIYF

j_gene: TRBJ2-1
v_gene: TRBV4-2
abundance: -
d_gene: TRBD2
CDR3nt: TGTGCCAGCAGCCAAGGTCCCTTGGGACTAGGTGGGTACAATGAGCAGTTCTTC
CDR3aa: CASSQGPLGLGGYNEQFF

j_gene: TRBJ2-5
v_gene: TRBV11-2
abundance: -
d_gene: TRBD2
CDR3nt: TGTGCCAGCAGCCCATGGGGGGGCCAAGAGACCCAGTACTTC
CDR3aa: CASSPWGGQETQYF

j_gene: TRBJ1-5
v_gene: TRBV7-2
abundance: -
d_gene: TRBD1
CDR3nt: TGTGCCAGCAGCCGAGGGGGACAGGGTACTCAGCCCCAGCATTTT
CDR3aa: CASSRGGQGTQPQHF

j_gene: TRBJ2-2
v_gene: TRBV28
abundance: -
d_gene: TRBD1
CDR3nt: TGTGCCAGCAGGCGAGACAGGGAGTACACCGGGGAGCTGTTTTTT
CDR3aa: CASRRDREYTGELFF

j_gene: TRBJ2-7
v_gene: TRBV19
abundance: -
d_gene: -
CDR3nt: TGTGCCAGTAGTATAGTGTTCTCCTTCCACGAGCAGTACTTC
CDR3aa: CASSIVFSFHEQYF

j_gene: TRBJ2-1
v_gene: TRBV19
abundance: -
d_gene: TRBD2
CDR3nt: TGTGCCAGTAGTATATTCGGCCCCGTGACTAGCGTCTACAATGAGCAGTTCTTC
CDR3aa: CASSIFGPVTSVYNEQFF

j_gene: TRBJ2-1
v_gene: TRBV5-1
abundance: once
d_gene: TRBD2
CDR3nt: TGCGCCAGCAGCCTTGGACTAGCGGGAGTCGTCGCCTACAATGAGCAGTTCTTC
CDR3aa: CASSLGLAGVVAYNEQFF

j_gene: TRBJ1-1
v_gene: TRBV14
abundance: -
d_gene: -
CDR3nt: TGTGCCAGCAGCCAAGATCTCGGGCTGGGAAACACTGAAGCTTTCTTT
CDR3aa: CASSQDLGLGNTEAFF

j_gene: TRBJ2-7
v_gene: TRBV7-2
abundance: -
d_gene: TRBD1
CDR3nt: TGTGCCAGCAGCTCTCGACAGGGGGCCTACGAGCAGTACTTC
CDR3aa: CASSSRQGAYEQYF

j_gene: TRBJ2-7
v_gene: TRBV19
abundance: few
d_gene: TRBD1
CDR3nt: TGTGCCAGTAGTCCGTTGACGACAGGGTTTACCTACGAGCAGTACTTC
CDR3aa: CASSPLTTGFTYEQYF

j_gene: TRBJ2-3
v_gene: TRBV7-3
abundance: -
d_gene: TRBD2
CDR3nt: TGTGCCAGCAGCTCTAGCGGGAGCAGCACAGATACGCAGTATTTT
CDR3aa: CASSSSGSSTDTQYF

j_gene: TRBJ1-1
v_gene: TRBV5-1
abundance: -
d_gene: -
CDR3nt: TGCGCCAGCAGCTTGGCCGCTAAAACTGAAGCTTTCTTT
CDR3aa: CASSLAAKTEAFF

j_gene: TRBJ2-3
v_gene: TRBV5-1
abundance: -
d_gene: -
CDR3nt: TGCGCCAGCAGCTTCGACAGGACCACAGATACGCAGTATTTT
CDR3aa: CASSFDRTTDTQYF

j_gene: TRBJ1-5
v_gene: TRBV27
abundance: -
d_gene: -
CDR3nt: TGTGCCAGCAGTTTGAAGGGGTCGCATTATAGCAATCAGCCCCAGCATTTT
CDR3aa: CASSLKGSHYSNQPQHF

j_gene: TRBJ2-6
v_gene: TRBV19
abundance: -
d_gene: TRBD1
CDR3nt: TGTGCCAGTAGTAGTACCCAGGGGGCAGATAGAAGAAGAACTGGGGCCAACGTCCTGACTTTC
CDR3aa: CASSSTQGADRRRTGANVLTF

j_gene: TRBJ1-3
v_gene: TRBV15
abundance: once
d_gene: TRBD1
CDR3nt: TGTGCCACCAGGGGACAGAACTCTGGAAACACCATATATTTT
CDR3aa: CATRGQNSGNTIYF

j_gene: TRBJ2-7
v_gene: TRBV14
abundance: -
d_gene: -
CDR3nt: TGTGCCAGCAGCCAAGGGGTATCCAGCCACTACGAGCAGTACTTC
CDR3aa: CASSQGVSSHYEQYF

j_gene: TRBJ1-1
v_gene: TRBV28
abundance: -
d_gene: -
CDR3nt: TGTGCCAGCAGTCTCGGTCTCTTAAACACTGAAGCTTTCTTT
CDR3aa: CASSLGLLNTEAFF

j_gene: TRBJ1-2
v_gene: TRBV5-4
abundance: -
d_gene: -
CDR3nt: TGTGCCAGCAGCTTGGAAGAAGTTGGCTATGGCTACACCTTC
CDR3aa: CASSLEEVGYGYTF

j_gene: TRBJ2-3
v_gene: TRBV9
abundance: -
d_gene: -
CDR3nt: TGTGCCAGCAGCACGGGACTCACTAGCACAGATACGCAGTATTTT
CDR3aa: CASSTGLTSTDTQYF

j_gene: TRBJ2-3
v_gene: TRBV10-1
abundance: -
d_gene: TRBD2
CDR3nt: TGCGCCAGCAGTGAGTCCCAGGGACTAGCGAGTGGGGCAGATACGCAGTATTTT
CDR3aa: CASSESQGLASGADTQYF

j_gene: TRBJ2-2
v_gene: TRBV19
abundance: few
d_gene: TRBD2
CDR3nt: TGTGCCAGTAGTCCCGGGACTAGCGCCGGGGAGCTGTTTTTT
CDR3aa: CASSPGTSAGELFF